What follows describes a single T cell receptor beta chain. This clone turned up a few times. Its antigen is unknown. Nothing much larger sits one base from this clone, and base qualities are not available. The method was the immunoSEQ multiplex PCR assay. A mixture of 60 forward primers for TCR Vbeta segments and 13 reverse primers for TCR Jbeta segments was used in the multiplex PCR. The CDR3 region of rearranged TCR beta genes was amplified from genomic DNA by a multiplex PCR assay. The Illumina HiSeq System was used to sequence the amplified TCR beta libraries as 87-base-pair reads. The paper's processing steps were these. Across the 670 or so repertoires, a later analysis counted about 81 million unique TCR beta chains, some 11 million of which were shared by at least two donors. To remove PCR and sequencing errors, raw reads were error-corrected and collapsed into unique sequences using a nearest-neighbor algorithm that merged closely related sequences. V, D and J gene segments were assigned by aligning CDR3 sequences to IMGT reference sequences. For a sequence to be retained, a match of at least six nucleotides was required to both a V gene segment and a J gene segment. A rearrangement was called productive if the CDR3 had no stop codons and remained in frame with V and J, and every other rearrangement was called non-productive. Following IMGT convention, CDR3 was defined as the stretch from the second conserved V-encoded cysteine to the conserved J-encoded phenylalanine. Sequences without an unambiguous match to a single V gene segment were excluded from the earlier analysis of several hundred of the donors. In an earlier analysis of around 590 of the donors, a V segment was called functional when productive rearrangements were above 56.7%, and segregating when the standard deviation between donors exceeded 5%. To diagnose cytomegalovirus status from the catalog of TCR beta chain sequences, a statistical classification framework was built. V and J gene assignment, in a later analysis, came from comparing TCR nucleotide sequences with IMGT/GENE-DB human TR gene sequences. Using the TCRdist pipeline, a later analysis assigned CDR3 sequences along with most-parsimonious VDJ recombination scenarios. In a later analysis, each TCR beta chain was defined by its CDR3 amino acid sequence together with its V-gene family, and reads lacking a unique V-gene family were excluded. As a way to deal with suspected cross-contamination and a sequencing artifact, a later analysis dropped 450 to 600 nucleotide sequences that were highly shared and had low generation probability. In a later analysis, a clonal expansion index was calculated for each public chain from normalized within-repertoire ranks of inferred template counts. Generation probabilities in a later analysis came from a VDJ recombination model fitted to out-of-frame rearrangements, and those results were checked against IGoR. In a later analysis, hypergeometric tests were used to score TCR-TCR, TCR-HLA and TCR-CMV co-occurrence, with a repertoire-size bias correction applied to TCR pairs. In a later analysis, false discovery rates were estimated by permuting HLA or CMV assignments 20 times. In a later analysis, co-occurring TCRs were grouped using DBSCAN, and TCRdist sequence similarity was added for clustering within HLA-allele-positive subsets. Co-occurrence clustering excluded repertoires with fewer than 30,000 or more than 120,000 public chains, plus five with anomalous nucleotide sharing. Entries here come from immuneACCESS through TCRdb and include only in-frame sequences with V and J called. Some clones fail to appear in such tables; in the studies checked, an unresolved V gene covers under half of the shortfall, and the cause of the remainder is unknown. Clone size and V and J calls were adopted from that table, with D and trimming inferred from the DNA. The sample data list approximately 99,000 clones, and approximately 70% of these were observed just once. The ten largest account for about 3.7% of the sample.

This specimen belongs to a study of cytomegalovirus exposure and HLA in healthy donors (dated by TCRdb to about 2017). Broadly, across the study: In an earlier analysis of some 550 of the donors, 276 Gb of sequence data and approximately 120 million unique TCR beta sequences from about 180 million T cells were reported. In a later analysis, previously published TCR beta repertoires from 550 to 700 donors were re-analyzed and high-resolution HLA genotyping was added so that TCR occurrence patterns could be studied. An early release covering some 640 HLA-typed donors comprised about 320 gigabases of sequencing data and approximately 80 million unique TCR sequences. Using immunosequencing, the study profiled T cell repertoires from some 670 subjects and related those repertoires to cytomegalovirus serostatus. High-throughput TCR immunosequencing, statistical association of individual TCRs with disease status, and machine learning were combined to predict cytomegalovirus infection status. Donor age, sex, ethnicity and CMV serostatus were collected together with the repertoire data. Among about 370 genotyped donors of the cohort, an average of around 250,000 unique TCR beta nucleotide sequences was sequenced per donor, of which about 18% were non-productive. The study aimed to test whether signatures of past pathogen exposure could be identified by cataloging public T cell receptors. In a later genetic analysis, genome-wide SNP genotypes for about 55% of the roughly 700 donors were used, and that subset was treated as a discovery cohort. The genetic ancestry cluster associated with self-reported Caucasian donors included roughly four fifths of the 398 genotyped donors. A separate validation cohort of 90 to 150 different subjects was used in addition to the roughly 700-subject first cohort. About five DR-DQ haplotypes were handled as single units for association and clustering because linkage in the cohort was strong. Rather than drawing on any new phenotypic data, the later analysis identified candidate immune exposures from TCR beta sequences and the way those sequences occurred across donors. Typing coverage varied by locus: about 629-640 donors for A, B, C, DRB1 and DQB1; 500 to 550 for DQA1; around 610 for DPA1; more than 450 for DPB1. An earlier analysis of some 500 of the donors used high-throughput TCR beta sequencing to judge whether each TCR beta V gene segment behaved as functional or pseudogenic. HLA typing included class I and class II loci at four-digit resolution. Every discovery cohort repertoire had been produced on one sequencing platform. General conclusions and limits of the study: In an earlier analysis of approximately 590 of the donors, most TCR beta V segments were observed in productive rearrangements about 87% or about 30% of the time, broadly matching IMGT annotations. In this cohort, only TCR beta chains were sequenced, and detectable features were limited by the absence of alpha or paired-chain data. Cytomegalovirus status was reported to be diagnosed by the classifier with high specificity and sensitivity in both the original and validation cohorts. Because the 87-base-pair reads could not distinguish some IMGT-functional V segments, including TRBV6-2 and TRBV6-3, those segments were excluded. In a later analysis, HLA-associated TCR beta chains showed more clonal expansion and lower generation probabilities than non-associated chains that were equally common. Linkage disequilibrium might explain the correlated functional status among segregating V segments, but an unknown experimental factor could not be excluded. The study gave a list of about 150 TCR beta chains associated with cytomegalovirus. In vitro tests confirmed that a few of the cytomegalovirus-associated TCR beta chains recognize cytomegalovirus antigens. A further reported finding was that TCR beta sequences accurately predicted the HLA-A and HLA-B alleles for most subjects in the first cohort. According to a later analysis, TCR association rates differed among HLA loci, with DRB1 alleles showing the most associated TCRs and HLA-C alleles showing the fewest. A cluster of highly shared sequence variants was judged likely to be a technical artifact of the sequencing pipeline. The earlier analysis of approximately 560 of the donors excluded seventeen rarely observed V segments, including chromosome 9 orphons, because counts were too low. While some public TCRs were present in many individuals, most TCR sequences turned up only very rarely across donors. In a later genetic analysis, a missense DCLRE1C variant was associated with V-gene and J-gene trimming of TCR beta chains, and the association was replicated in an independent cohort. Because HLA typing was missing for some donors at each locus, association tests included only the typed subset. A later analysis associated 16,951 TCR beta sequences with specific HLA alleles at a false discovery rate of 0.05. Strong co-occurrence of HLA alleles, especially DR and DQ, made assigning TCR associations to individual alleles difficult. Most CMV-associated TCR beta chains appeared to be HLA-restricted in a later analysis, and the HLA associations seemed to be driven largely by CMV exposure. Roughly uniform sequencing depth across donors was assumed in presence/absence analyses, although this assumption may not hold. A later genetic analysis reported fewer N-insertions in productive TCRs among donors in an Asian-associated ancestry cluster than the roughly 700-donor mean. The authors suggested that the approach could potentially be extended to other disease states and immunological phenotypes. A later analysis reported that several top co-occurrence clusters appeared linked to parvovirus B19, influenza, CMV and Epstein-Barr virus. The only immune exposure information available for the cohort was CMV serostatus.

The cohort comprised 550 to 700 healthy bone marrow donors. At the time of sampling, every cohort member was nominally healthy, though immune exposures that went unrecorded were likely present. The donor was CMV seronegative and was included in the group of over 300 seronegative cohort members. Each donor provided a peripheral blood sample, and peripheral blood mononuclear cells were used for TCR beta sequencing. Genomic DNA extraction from the blood cell samples was performed with the Qiagen DNeasy Blood Extraction Kit. The germline V gene sets CDR1 to MDHEN and CDR2 to SYDVKM. Deletion took 5 bases off V and 7 bases off J, with a span of 12 bases between the germline ends. Counted from cysteine to phenylalanine, this CDR3 has 12 amino acids. Of the read, only the CDR3 DNA is kept; its 36 bases are in frame from base 1.

Sequencing input: PBMCs. The V gene is TRBV28 and the J gene is TRBJ2-7; a weak D assignment points to TRBD1 (5 bases agree). The receptor comes from a man aged 35 to 55 in good health and CMV-seronegative. The CDR3 reads as follows: CASSGARGEQYF. The base sequence is TGTGCCAGCAGTGGGGCAAGGGGAGAGCAGTACTTC.